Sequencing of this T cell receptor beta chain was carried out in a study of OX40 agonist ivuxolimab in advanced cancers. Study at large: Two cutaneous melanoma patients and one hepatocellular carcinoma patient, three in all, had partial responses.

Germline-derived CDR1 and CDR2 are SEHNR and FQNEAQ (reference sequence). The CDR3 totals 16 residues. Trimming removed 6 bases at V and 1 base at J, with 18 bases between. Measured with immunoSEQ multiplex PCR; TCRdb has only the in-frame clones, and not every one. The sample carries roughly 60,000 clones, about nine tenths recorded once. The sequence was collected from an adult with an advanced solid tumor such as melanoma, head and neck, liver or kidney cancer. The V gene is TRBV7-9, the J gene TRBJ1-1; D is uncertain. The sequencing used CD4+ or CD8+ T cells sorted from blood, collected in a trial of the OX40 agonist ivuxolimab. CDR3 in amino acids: CASRPERGGKNTEAFF. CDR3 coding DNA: TGTGCCAGCAGGCCGGAGCGAGGAGGTAAGAACACTGAAGCTTTCTTT.